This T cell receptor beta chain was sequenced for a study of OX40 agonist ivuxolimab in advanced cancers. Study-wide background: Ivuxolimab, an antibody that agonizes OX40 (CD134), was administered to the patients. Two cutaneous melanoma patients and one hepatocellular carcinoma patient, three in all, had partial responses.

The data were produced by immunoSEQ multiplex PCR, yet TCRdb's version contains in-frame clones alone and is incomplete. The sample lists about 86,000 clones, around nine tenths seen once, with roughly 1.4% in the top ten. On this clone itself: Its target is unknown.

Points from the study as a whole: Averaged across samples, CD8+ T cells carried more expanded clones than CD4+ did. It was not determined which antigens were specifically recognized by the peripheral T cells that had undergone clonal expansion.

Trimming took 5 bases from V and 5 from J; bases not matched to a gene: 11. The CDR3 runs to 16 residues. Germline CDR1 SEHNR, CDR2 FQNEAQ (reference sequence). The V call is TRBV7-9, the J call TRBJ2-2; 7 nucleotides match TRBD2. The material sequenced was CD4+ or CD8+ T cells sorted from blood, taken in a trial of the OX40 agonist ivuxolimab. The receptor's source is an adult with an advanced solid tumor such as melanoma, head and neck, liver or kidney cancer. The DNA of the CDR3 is TGTGCCAGCAGCCTCCCCGGCCTAGCGGAAACCGGGGAGCTGTTTTTT. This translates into CASSLPGLAETGELFF. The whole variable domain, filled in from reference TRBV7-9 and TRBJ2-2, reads DTGVSQNPRHKITKRGQNVTFRCDPISEHNRLYWYRQTLGQGPEFLTYFQNEAQLEKSRLLSDRFSAERPKGSFSTLEIQRTEQGDSAMYLCASSLPGLAETGELFFGEGSRLTVL.